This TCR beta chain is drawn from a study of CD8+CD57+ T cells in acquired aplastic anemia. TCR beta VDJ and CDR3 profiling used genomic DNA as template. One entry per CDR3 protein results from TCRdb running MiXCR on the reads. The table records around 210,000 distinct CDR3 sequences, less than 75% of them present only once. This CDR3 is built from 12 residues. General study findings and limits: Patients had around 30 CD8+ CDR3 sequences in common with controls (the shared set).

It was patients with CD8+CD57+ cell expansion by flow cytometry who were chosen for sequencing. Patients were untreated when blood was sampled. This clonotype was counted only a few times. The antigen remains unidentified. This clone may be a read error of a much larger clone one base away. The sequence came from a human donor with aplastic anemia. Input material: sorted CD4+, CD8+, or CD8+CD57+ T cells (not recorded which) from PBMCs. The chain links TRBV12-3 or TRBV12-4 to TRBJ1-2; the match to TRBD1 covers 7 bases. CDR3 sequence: CASSTGAYGCTF. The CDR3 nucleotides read TGTGCCAGCAGCACAGGGGCCTATGGCTGCACCTTC.